This T cell receptor beta chain stems from a study of T cells after yellow fever vaccination. Production of TCR cDNA was by 5'RACE template switching, which also added a universal primer site and UMIs. One entry per CDR3 protein results from TCRdb running MiXCR on the 5' RACE reads. The table lists hundreds of thousands of distinct CDR3 sequences, approximately 13% of them singletons. Unmatched junction bases numbered 5, after V lost 6 bases and J lost 4 bases. This CDR3 contains 13 residues. In regard to this clonotype: Its specificity is not known.

Study-wide results and limits: By day 5 rather than day 15, the secondary response had peaked, though it was weaker. Most clones from primary vaccination resurfaced after the booster (under 97% CD4, more than 75% CD8). A small proportion of clonotypes was detected in both the CD4 and CD8 compartments.

The chain couples TRBV12-3 or TRBV12-4 to TRBJ2-7; 8 bases are a match to TRBD2. The sequenced sample was PBMCs, obtained on the day of the yellow fever booster vaccination. The receptor was isolated from a man aged 30 to 39 who received the YFV17D yellow fever vaccine. CDR3 nucleotide sequence: TGTGCCAGCAGACGGGAGGGTTCGTACGAGCAGTACTTC. Translation: CASRREGSYEQYF.